The present T cell receptor beta chain was sequenced within a study of blood T cell repertoires in COVID-19. Germline loops: CDR1 SGHAT, CDR2 FQNNGV. The CDR3 runs 15 residues. V lost 5 bases, J lost 2 bases, and 6 bases stayed unmatched. In its sample, this clone was seen once. Sequenced by immunoSEQ multiplex PCR; TCRdb stores in-frame clones only, minus some. The sample contains about 110,000 clones, less than 85% of which appear only once. Specimen: peripheral blood. This TCR was sampled from a man between 65 and 85 years old with active or convalescent COVID-19. The chain recombines TRBV11-2 with TRBJ2-5, with 9 positions matching TRBD2. The CDR3 DNA is TGTGCCAGCAGCCGTAGCGGGAGCAAACAAGAGACCCAGTACTTC. This codes for CASSRSGSKQETQYF.